This TCR beta chain was retrieved from a study of CD8+CD57+ T cells in acquired aplastic anemia. Overall study: Sorted CD4+ and CD8+ cells gave an average of 3.2 ug of DNA. Healthy donor CD4+ cell samples had a mean of around 10 million reads. Whole-study results and caveats: Shared by patients and controls, some 29 CD8+ CDR3s were abundant in patients.

Genomic DNA templated the TCR beta VDJ and CDR3 profiling. TCRdb re-called the reads through MiXCR, storing one row per CDR3 protein. The sample has approximately 98,000 distinct CDR3 sequences, roughly 51% seen once; the top ten hold 30% to 35%. Remarks on this clonotype: Its antigen is not known.

V lost 6 bases and J lost 2, with 16 bases in between. Germline V lookup: CDR1 SQVTM, CDR2 ANQGSEA. The CDR3 runs 14 residues. The V gene is TRBV29-1, the J gene TRBJ2-5; D not certain. The sequenced sample was sorted CD4+, CD8+, or CD8+CD57+ T cells (not recorded which) from PBMCs. This receptor was identified in a human donor in good health, serving as a control. The CDR3 protein is CSVAPPRQQETQYF. The CDR3 region has the DNA TGCAGCGTGGCGCCCCCGCGGCAGCAAGAGACCCAGTACTTC.